This T cell receptor beta chain stems from a study of graft-versus-host responses after intestinal transplantation. On the study more broadly: All recipients were transplanted with multivisceral, liver-intestinal, or isolated intestinal grafts. All recipients got anti-thymocyte globulin induction, then tacrolimus and steroids for 3 to 4 years.

TCRdb's table, derived via immunoSEQ multiplex PCR, lists solely in-frame clones and lacks some. The data contain tens of thousands of clones, roughly 90% of them singletons. The V segment lost 1 base and the J segment 6 bases; nucleotides outside the gene matches: 15. The CDR3 sequence is 17 residues long. Per the germline V gene, CDR1 is MGHRA and CDR2 is YSYEKL. Study findings and constraints: The authors found GvH clones in recipient marrow, some appearing first in ileum or blood. HvG clone declines early post-transplant were associated with peak circulating GvH levels.

Note on this clone: The antigen remains unidentified.

The chain uses TRBV4-1 and TRBJ2-7, with 7 bases fitting TRBD2. The TCR originated in a human donor who received an intestinal transplant. This sample comprised unstimulated CD8+ T cells sorted from spleen or lymph node cells, obtained before intestinal transplant. The CDR3 DNA reads TGCGCCAGCAGCCAAGGACCGTGGGGGAGGGGCCGGGGCGAGCAGTACTTC. It specifies CASSQGPWGRGRGEQYF.